The rows below give T cell receptor beta chains drawn from one sample of a study of spatial heterogeneity in lung cancer. TCRdb processed the 5' RACE reads anew with MiXCR; each CDR3 protein has one entry. The sample shows more than 95,000 distinct CDR3 sequences, more than 10% of them seen only once. Sequencing used PBMCs, obtained at follow-up. These receptors all stem from a male donor with early-stage non-small cell lung cancer. The CDR3 runs from the conserved cysteine through the conserved F or W. A D gene is named only where the DNA matches it firmly. Some rows mark clone size as missing; the rest say once, few, many or name a class of expanded clone.

abundance	d_gene	v_gene	j_gene	CDR3aa	CDR3nt
few	-	TRBV5-4	TRBJ2-2	CASSAPGQITGELFF	TGTGCCAGCAGCGCCCCGGGACAAATTACCGGGGAGCTGTTTTTT
few	-	TRBV11-2	TRBJ1-5	CASRQQQRNSNQPQHF	TGTGCCAGCCGACAACAGCAGAGAAATAGCAATCAGCCCCAGCATTTT
few	TRBD1	TRBV29-1	TRBJ1-2	CSVDPTGGDYGYTF	TGCAGCGTTGACCCGACAGGGGGTGACTATGGCTACACCTTC
few	TRBD1	TRBV11-1	TRBJ2-4	CASSFHRGLTKNIQYF	TGTGCCAGCAGCTTCCACAGGGGATTGACCAAAAACATTCAGTACTTC
few	TRBD2	TRBV5-4	TRBJ2-3	CASSLDLMTSGRKDTQYF	TGTGCCAGCAGCCTCGACCTAATGACTAGCGGCCGGAAGGATACGCAGTATTTT
few	-	TRBV12-3/TRBV12-4	TRBJ2-1	CASIARSPGNEQFF	TGTGCCAGCATCGCCAGGTCTCCAGGGAATGAGCAGTTCTTC
-	TRBD1	TRBV10-3	TRBJ2-7	CAIRGTGALSYEQYF	TGTGCCATCAGGGGGACAGGGGCACTCTCCTACGAGCAGTACTTC
many	-	TRBV7-2	TRBJ1-2	CASSLKPGFGYTF	TGTGCCAGCAGCTTAAAGCCTGGATTCGGCTACACCTTC
-	-	TRBV2	TRBJ2-2	CASSATRQNTGELFF	TGTGCCAGCAGTGCCACTAGACAAAACACCGGGGAGCTGTTTTTT
many	TRBD1	TRBV7-2	TRBJ1-6	CASSLMGRGYSPLHF	TGTGCCAGCAGCTTAATGGGCAGGGGGTATTCACCCCTCCACTTT
many	-	TRBV10-3	TRBJ2-6	CAISGSGSSGANVLTF	TGTGCCATCAGTGGATCTGGTAGCTCTGGGGCCAACGTCCTGACTTTC
few	TRBD1	TRBV10-3	TRBJ2-1	CASQGAYNEQFF	TGTGCCAGCCAGGGGGCCTACAATGAGCAGTTCTTC
-	-	TRBV6-4	TRBJ1-5	CASSLTEDQPQHF	TGTGCCAGCAGTTTGACGGAGGATCAGCCCCAGCATTTT
-	-	TRBV20-1	TRBJ2-3	CSARPSTDTQYF	TGCAGTGCTAGACCTAGCACAGATACGCAGTATTTT
many	-	TRBV5-1	TRBJ2-2	CASNSGNTGELFF	TGCGCCAGCAACTCAGGGAACACCGGGGAGCTGTTTTTT
many	TRBD2	TRBV12-3/TRBV12-4	TRBJ2-6	CASSSIAGSGANVLTF	TGTGCCAGCAGCTCGATAGCGGGGTCTGGGGCCAACGTCCTGACTTTC